The rows below give T cell receptor beta chains drawn from one sample of a study of blood T cells in healthy people across ages. TCRdb re-called the 5' RACE reads through MiXCR, storing one row per CDR3 protein. The table lists 1.5 million to 2 million distinct CDR3 sequences, about 39% of them singletons. The source material was blood. These receptors were obtained from a human donor in good health. Both conserved end residues are part of each CDR3. A D gene is named only where the DNA matches it firmly. Rows give clone size only sometimes, using once, few, many, or a class for an expanded clone.

v_gene: TRBV5-1; j_gene: TRBJ1-2; d_gene: TRBD1; abundance: NA; CDR3aa: CASSTGQGIDGYTF; CDR3nt: TGCGCCAGCAGCACCGGACAGGGGATAGATGGCTACACCTTC
v_gene: TRBV20-1; j_gene: TRBJ2-7; d_gene: TRBD1; abundance: few; CDR3aa: CSAREFGTAKHSTYEQYF; CDR3nt: TGCAGTGCTAGAGAATTCGGGACAGCCAAACATTCAACCTACGAGCAGTACTTC
v_gene: TRBV29-1; j_gene: TRBJ1-2; d_gene: NA; abundance: NA; CDR3aa: CSVEVTGSNYGYTF; CDR3nt: TGCAGCGTTGAGGTTACCGGCAGCAACTATGGCTACACCTTC
v_gene: TRBV20-1; j_gene: TRBJ1-2; d_gene: TRBD1; abundance: NA; CDR3aa: CSATGQGENYGYTF; CDR3nt: TGCAGTGCAACTGGACAGGGAGAGAACTATGGCTACACCTTC
v_gene: TRBV12-3/TRBV12-4; j_gene: TRBJ2-1; d_gene: NA; abundance: few; CDR3aa: CAIRRSFYNEQFF; CDR3nt: TGTGCCATCAGGAGGAGCTTCTACAATGAGCAGTTCTTC
v_gene: TRBV28; j_gene: TRBJ2-5; d_gene: NA; abundance: NA; CDR3aa: CANMEGGDETQYF; CDR3nt: TGTGCCAACATGGAGGGGGGCGACGAGACCCAGTACTTC
v_gene: TRBV6-6; j_gene: TRBJ2-5; d_gene: TRBD2; abundance: NA; CDR3aa: CASSSGTSGGRRKTQYF; CDR3nt: TGTGCCAGCAGTTCGGGGACTAGCGGGGGGAGGAGAAAGACCCAGTACTTC
v_gene: TRBV4-3; j_gene: TRBJ1-2; d_gene: TRBD1; abundance: few; CDR3aa: CASRRTGAEYGYTF; CDR3nt: TGCGCCAGCAGGCGGACAGGGGCGGAATATGGCTACACCTTC
v_gene: TRBV6-1; j_gene: TRBJ1-6; d_gene: NA; abundance: few; CDR3aa: CASSESRANSPLHF; CDR3nt: TGTGCCAGCAGTGAATCCAGGGCGAATTCACCCCTCCACTTT
v_gene: TRBV20-1; j_gene: TRBJ1-2; d_gene: TRBD1; abundance: few; CDR3aa: CSARDDGRGLRGYTF; CDR3nt: TGCAGTGCTAGAGATGACGGCAGGGGGCTTCGTGGCTACACCTTC
v_gene: TRBV11-2; j_gene: TRBJ2-1; d_gene: TRBD2; abundance: NA; CDR3aa: CAGSLESGGRKQFF; CDR3nt: TGTGCCGGCAGCTTAGAATCGGGGGGACGTAAACAGTTCTTC
v_gene: TRBV5-1; j_gene: TRBJ1-1; d_gene: NA; abundance: few; CDR3aa: CASSLNRDGNTEAFF; CDR3nt: TGCGCCAGCAGCTTGAACAGGGATGGTAACACTGAAGCTTTCTTT
v_gene: TRBV25-1; j_gene: TRBJ1-4; d_gene: NA; abundance: NA; CDR3aa: CASGGWDEKLFF; CDR3nt: TGTGCCAGCGGGGGCTGGGATGAAAAACTGTTTTTT
v_gene: TRBV6-2/TRBV6-3; j_gene: TRBJ1-1; d_gene: NA; abundance: NA; CDR3aa: CAISVRTPTRNTEAFF; CDR3nt: TGTGCCATCAGCGTAAGGACGCCTACACGGAACACTGAAGCTTTCTTT
v_gene: TRBV27; j_gene: TRBJ1-4; d_gene: NA; abundance: few; CDR3aa: CASSLLQPTKVFF; CDR3nt: TGTGCCAGCAGTTTACTTCAGCCAACAAAGGTGTTTTTT
v_gene: TRBV10-3; j_gene: TRBJ2-7; d_gene: NA; abundance: NA; CDR3aa: CAISESIAYEQYF; CDR3nt: TGTGCCATCAGTGAGTCAATCGCCTACGAGCAGTACTTC
v_gene: TRBV9; j_gene: TRBJ2-1; d_gene: NA; abundance: NA; CDR3aa: CASSVVPHEQFF; CDR3nt: TGTGCCAGCAGCGTAGTCCCCCATGAGCAGTTCTTC
v_gene: TRBV20-1; j_gene: TRBJ2-1; d_gene: TRBD2; abundance: few; CDR3aa: CSASLPLAGGDEQFF; CDR3nt: TGCAGTGCTAGCCTCCCCCTAGCGGGGGGCGATGAGCAGTTCTTC